This is a list of T cell receptor beta chains from one sample in a study of T-cell reconstitution after alpha-beta-depleted transplantation in children. TCRdb called the PCR reads again in MiXCR, with one record for every CDR3 protein. The profile covers under 300,000 distinct CDR3 sequences, with approximately 9.7% appearing a single time and around 5.1% taken by the ten largest. Sequences were derived from PBMCs from the stem cell graft donor, sampled from the stem cell graft. The receptors here all came from a human donor who donated a stem cell graft to a child with SCID. Both conserved end residues are part of each CDR3. Some rows mark clone size as missing; the rest say once, few, many or name a class of expanded clone.

abundance: .
v_gene: TRBV20-1
j_gene: TRBJ1-5
CDR3aa: CSAIDRGQPQHF

abundance: many
v_gene: TRBV6-5
j_gene: TRBJ1-1
CDR3aa: CASRYQGTVTPEAFF

abundance: few
v_gene: TRBV7-8
j_gene: TRBJ1-3
CDR3aa: CASSRTYSGNTIYF

abundance: many
v_gene: TRBV5-6
j_gene: TRBJ2-3
CDR3aa: CASSRGLAGAGDTQYF

abundance: few
v_gene: TRBV7-2
j_gene: TRBJ2-7
CDR3aa: CASSSRYGQGPSYEQYF

abundance: once
v_gene: TRBV20-1
j_gene: TRBJ2-2
CDR3aa: CSARPGGVDGELFF

abundance: .
v_gene: TRBV4-1
j_gene: TRBJ1-3
CDR3aa: CASSHPTGPSGNTIYF

abundance: many
v_gene: TRBV12-3/TRBV12-4
j_gene: TRBJ1-4
CDR3aa: CASSFATGGVEKLFF

abundance: few
v_gene: TRBV6-1
j_gene: TRBJ2-7
CDR3aa: CASSRFKTLDYEQYF

abundance: many
v_gene: TRBV5-1
j_gene: TRBJ1-1
CDR3aa: CASRSQGGDTEAFF

abundance: .
v_gene: TRBV7-2
j_gene: TRBJ2-1
CDR3aa: CASSYGLGSNEQFF

abundance: many
v_gene: TRBV3-1
j_gene: TRBJ2-7
CDR3aa: CASSQDETPLSYEQYF

abundance: many
v_gene: TRBV5-5
j_gene: TRBJ2-7
CDR3aa: CASSERTGIHEQYF